Here is one TCR beta chain with its context. The antigen this receptor binds is unknown. This entry is derived from a study of CXCR3-negative and CXCR3-positive naive CD8 T cells (dated by TCRdb to the late 2010s). Broadly, across the study: Some 130 million TRB reads were obtained in total, roughly 1.5 +/- 0.3 million reads per library. Data from about 12 donors, pooled across two independent experiments, went into the diversity and physicochemical repertoire analyses. Naive subsets from about 5 donors and memory cells from 3 donors were included in the TRBV-TRBJ cluster analysis.

Each CD8+ T cell subset was flow-sorted in triplicate, and some 310,000 cells per subset were placed directly into RLT lysis buffer. Using standard density gradient centrifugation, peripheral blood mononuclear cells were isolated from buffy coats. Total RNA was extracted from sorted cells using an RNeasy Mini Kit. General conclusions and limits of the study: Because CXCR3 expression was partially decreased after cryopreservation, freshly isolated PBMCs were used for most assays. Both naive subsets had comparably high repertoire diversity, while memory CD8+ T cells had much lower repertoire diversity. Because surface CD5, which is linked to self-reactivity in mice, was comparable between the naive subsets, TCR interaction strength was also inferred from TRB CDR3 physicochemical properties. TRBV-TRBJ usage was similar between naive CXCR3-negative and CXCR3-positive cells from the same donor, while memory cells showed distinct patterns.

Sequencing was carried out with a NextSeq 550. The Human TCR Profiling Kit (MiLaboratory) was used to make UMI-labeled 5' RACE TRB cDNA libraries. The full amount of extracted RNA was used for cDNA synthesis, and the full amount of resulting cDNA was used for PCR amplification. Libraries were prepared in parallel using an identical number of PCR cycles. For the original study's pipeline: About 48,000 +/- 9,800 unique UMI-labeled TRB cDNA molecules per library were extracted with MIGEC and MiXCR, with at least two reads per UMI required. On average, each library contained about 40,000 +/- 10,000 functional in-frame TRB CDR3 nucleotide clonotypes without stop codons. Diversity metrics, including normalized Shannon-Wiener and Chao1, were computed in VDJtools after downsampling to 5000 UMI-labeled TRB molecules per sample. VDJtools computed clonotype-size-weighted physicochemical properties of the central five CDR3 residues: interaction energy, strength, volume and Kidera factor 4. After the reads were reprocessed by TCRdb, one entry was made per CDR3 protein sequence, with no DNA. TCRdb, not the authors, supplied the V and J calls. The table for this sample records about 43,000 distinct CDR3 sequences. The ten largest clones represent roughly 10% of the sample.

Sequenced sample: memory CD8+ T cells from blood. Explained via the paper, the cell subset or site label denotes: conventional CD8+ memory T cells (TMEM), sorted as controls. The source of this sequence is a human donor in good health. Some clones in this sample may be carry-over from other donors' samples.

CDR3 loop: CSVRQGDSYNEQFF. The chain links TRBV29-1 with TRBJ2-1; the D call from TCRdb, TRBD1, cannot be confirmed without DNA. From the cysteine up to the phenylalanine, the CDR3 has a length of 14 residues. Only the protein is available. CDR1 is given as SQVTM and CDR2 as ANQGSEA, both from the germline V gene.